This entry describes one T cell receptor beta chain. Its antigen remains unidentified. The sample belongs to a study of T cells in Graves' hyperthyroidism and ophthalmopathy. Trimming cost V 0 bases and J 2 bases, with 10 bases left between them. The CDR3 sequence is 15 residues long. CDR1 is SGDLS, CDR2 YYNGEE, per germline. TCR beta CDR3 region amplification was performed from RNA transcripts. TCR CDR3 underwent first-round RT-PCR with the HTBI primer set. Using its own MiXCR run on the multiplex PCR reads, TCRdb lists one record per CDR3 protein. The sample records around 420,000 distinct CDR3 sequences, 15% to 18% being singletons. Broader study findings: A median around six months before onset, the model predicted ophthalmopathy.

Source material: blood. The TCR comes from a woman younger than 30 with Graves' hyperthyroidism. The chain couples TRBV9 to TRBJ2-3; maybe TRBD1 (5 bases). CDR3 region: CASSVAGQATDTQYF. In nucleotides, the CDR3 is TGTGCCAGCAGCGTAGCTGGACAAGCCACAGATACGCAGTATTTT. Looking up the rest from reference TRBV9 and TRBJ2-3 gives the full variable domain: DSGVTQTPKHLITATGQRVTLRCSPRSGDLSVYWYQQSLDQGLQFLIQYYNGEERAKGNILERFSAQQFPDLHSELNLSSLELGDSALYFCASSVAGQATDTQYFGPGTRLTVL.